This T cell receptor beta chain was retrieved from a study of early T cells in non-severe SARS-CoV-2 infection. TCRdb reanalysed the 5' RACE reads using MiXCR and keeps one entry per CDR3 protein. The repertoire holds about 77,000 distinct CDR3 sequences, approximately 16% seen once, with roughly 2.7% in the top ten. Sequenced: whole blood. The TCR sequence derives from an adult who was a healthcare worker with PCR-confirmed SARS-CoV-2 infection or an uninfected control (not recorded which).

The CDR3 loop reads CASSLASARVETQYF. The DNA of the CDR3 is TGTGCCAGCAGCTTAGCGAGCGCCAGGGTAGAGACCCAGTACTTC. The chain joins TRBV7-6 to TRBJ2-5; D possibly corresponds to TRBD1 (5 bases). The CDR3 runs to 15 residues. The V and J ends lost 0 bases and 4 bases respectively, with 12 bases between them. Germline loops: CDR1 SGHVS, CDR2 FNYEAQ.